Following are 5 T cell receptor beta chains from one sample sequenced in a study of blood T cell repertoires in COVID-19. The repertoire was sequenced with immunoSEQ multiplex PCR; TCRdb's copy has only in-frame clones and lacks some. The table shows 250,000 to 350,000 clones, with more than 75% occurring only once. Sequenced material: peripheral blood. The source is a woman in her twenties or thirties who had recovered from COVID-19.

Worth noting for this clone: One end of the junction fails to match germline, which may point to a read error. The chain employs TRBV7-2 and TRBJ2-7; 9 nucleotides align to TRBD2. The CDR3 runs to 15 residues. Germline V gene data show CDR1 as SGHTA and CDR2 as FQGNSA. This CDR3 reads CASSLAGTTSYEQYF. Here the CDR3 DNA reads TGTGCCAGCAGCCTAGCGGGAACGACTAGCTACGAGCAGTACTTC.

The chain has TRBV7-9 and TRBJ2-2, with D tentatively TRBD2 (5 bases). This CDR3 region has 14 residues. Germline assignment: CDR1 SEHNR and CDR2 FQNEAQ (reference sequence). V lost 8 bases and J lost 0, with 10 bases in between. CDR3 nucleotides: TGTGCCAGCTCCACCGGGACGAACACCGGGGAGCTGTTTTTT. Its protein product is CASSTGTNTGELFF.

The chain joins TRBV21-1 to TRBJ2-6; the table names TRBD1, a call not compared with the DNA. TRBV21-1 is a pseudogene segment. The CDR3 sequence is 21 residues long. This chain's CDR3 is CASSKEGLQGPRPTGANVLTF. The CDR3 nucleotides read TGTGCCAGCAGCAAAGAGGGCTTGCAGGGGCCGCGGCCCACTGGGGCCAACGTCCTGACTTTC.

V gene TRBV29-1 combines with J gene TRBJ2-1; a weak D match, TRBD2 (6 bases). This CDR3 has 15 residues. Germline values: CDR1 SQVTM, CDR2 ANQGSEA. Between the trimmed V and J ends, which lost 4 bases and 5 bases, there was a span of 18 bases. The CDR3 sequence is CSVGIRGFPNNEQFF. The CDR3 coding sequence is TGCAGCGTTGGAATACGGGGGTTTCCCAACAATGAGCAGTTCTTC.

The J gene is TRBJ1-5, the V gene TRBV6-5, with D possibly matching TRBD1 (5 bases). Germline lookup yields CDR1 MNHEY and CDR2 SVGAGI. V was pared by 4 bases and J by 7 bases, with 11 bases between. The CDR3 is 13 residues long. DNA of the CDR3: TGTGCCAGCAGTTCTCAGGGCTCGCAGCCCCAGCATTTT. As protein: CASSSQGSQPQHF.